Listed here is a single T cell receptor beta chain. The data are from a study of blood T cell repertoires in COVID-19. Study at large: Samples representing acute and convalescent COVID-19 were sourced from the United States, Italy and Spain. The analysed material was cDNA or gDNA that came from T cells, B-cell-depleted T cells, or PBMCs.

Sequencing was performed with immunoSEQ multiplex PCR; in TCRdb, only in-frame clones are kept and a portion is missing. The repertoire consists of tens of thousands of clones, with 75% to 85% occurring once and the leading ten covering less than 8%. The CDR3 consists of 14 residues. V lost 0 bases, J lost 0 bases, and 5 bases lay in between. Germline-derived CDR1 and CDR2 are MNHEY and SVGEGT. This chain links TRBV6-2 or TRBV6-3 with TRBJ2-5; D is ambiguous. The sequenced material came from peripheral blood. This sequence was found in a woman aged 55-70 years with acute or convalescent COVID-19. This CDR3 is CASSYSADQETQYF. Here the CDR3 DNA reads TGTGCCAGCAGTTACTCGGCAGACCAAGAGACCCAGTACTTC.